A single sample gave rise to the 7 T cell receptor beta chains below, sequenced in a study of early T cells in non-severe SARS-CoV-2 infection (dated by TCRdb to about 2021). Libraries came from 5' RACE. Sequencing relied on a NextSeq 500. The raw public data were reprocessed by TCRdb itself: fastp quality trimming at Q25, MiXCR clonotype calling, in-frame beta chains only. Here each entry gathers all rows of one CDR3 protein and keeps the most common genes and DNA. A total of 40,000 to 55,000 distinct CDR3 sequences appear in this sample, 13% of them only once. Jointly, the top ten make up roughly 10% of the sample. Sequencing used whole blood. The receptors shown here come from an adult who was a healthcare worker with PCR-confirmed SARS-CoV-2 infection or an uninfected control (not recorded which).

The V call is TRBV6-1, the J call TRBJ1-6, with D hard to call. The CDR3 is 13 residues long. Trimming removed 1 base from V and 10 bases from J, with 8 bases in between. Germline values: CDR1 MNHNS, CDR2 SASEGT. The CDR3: CASSEDPNSPLHF. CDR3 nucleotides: TGTGCCAGCAGTGAAGACCCCAACTCACCCCTCCACTTT.

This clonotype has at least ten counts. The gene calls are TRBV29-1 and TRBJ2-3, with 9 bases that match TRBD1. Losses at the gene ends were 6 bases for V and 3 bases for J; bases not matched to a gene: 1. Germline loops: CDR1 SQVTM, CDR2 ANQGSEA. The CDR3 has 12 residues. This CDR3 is CSVDRGTDTQYF. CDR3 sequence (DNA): TGCAGCGTGGACAGGGGAACAGATACGCAGTATTTT.

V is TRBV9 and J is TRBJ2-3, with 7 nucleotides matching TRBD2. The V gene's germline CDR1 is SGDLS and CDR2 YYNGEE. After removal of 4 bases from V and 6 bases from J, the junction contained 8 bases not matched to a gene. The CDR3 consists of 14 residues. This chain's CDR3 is CASSPRLAVDTQYF. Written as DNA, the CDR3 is TGTGCCAGCAGCCCTCGACTAGCTGTGGATACGCAGTATTTT. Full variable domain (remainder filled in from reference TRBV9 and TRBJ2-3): DSGVTQTPKHLITATGQRVTLRCSPRSGDLSVYWYQQSLDQGLQFLIQYYNGEERAKGNILERFSAQQFPDLHSELNLSSLELGDSALYFCASSPRLAVDTQYFGPGTRLTVL.

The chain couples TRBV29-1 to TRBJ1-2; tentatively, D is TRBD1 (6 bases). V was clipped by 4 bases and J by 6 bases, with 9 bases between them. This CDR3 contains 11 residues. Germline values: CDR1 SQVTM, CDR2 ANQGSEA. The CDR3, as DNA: TGCAGCGTTGCAGGGGCAAATGGCTACACCTTC. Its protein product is CSVAGANGYTF.

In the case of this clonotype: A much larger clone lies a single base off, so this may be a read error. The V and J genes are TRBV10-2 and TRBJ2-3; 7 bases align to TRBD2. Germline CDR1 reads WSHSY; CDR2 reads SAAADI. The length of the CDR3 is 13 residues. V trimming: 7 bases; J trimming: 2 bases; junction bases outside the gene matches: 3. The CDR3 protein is CASNTSATDTQYF. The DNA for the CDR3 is TGCGCCAGCAACACTAGCGCCACAGATACGCAGTATTTT.

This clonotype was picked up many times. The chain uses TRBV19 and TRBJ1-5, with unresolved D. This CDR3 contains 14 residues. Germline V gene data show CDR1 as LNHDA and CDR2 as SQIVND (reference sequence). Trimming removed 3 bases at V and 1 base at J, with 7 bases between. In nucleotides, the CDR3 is TGTGCCAGTAGTATCGAGTCGAGCAATCAGCCCCAGCATTTT. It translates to CASSIESSNQPQHF.

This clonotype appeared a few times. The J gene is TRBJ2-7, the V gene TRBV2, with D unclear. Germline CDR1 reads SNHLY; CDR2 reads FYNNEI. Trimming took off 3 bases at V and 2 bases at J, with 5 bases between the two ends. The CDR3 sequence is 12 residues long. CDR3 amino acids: CASSEAPYEQYF. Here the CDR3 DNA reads TGTGCCAGCAGTGAGGCACCCTACGAGCAGTACTTC.